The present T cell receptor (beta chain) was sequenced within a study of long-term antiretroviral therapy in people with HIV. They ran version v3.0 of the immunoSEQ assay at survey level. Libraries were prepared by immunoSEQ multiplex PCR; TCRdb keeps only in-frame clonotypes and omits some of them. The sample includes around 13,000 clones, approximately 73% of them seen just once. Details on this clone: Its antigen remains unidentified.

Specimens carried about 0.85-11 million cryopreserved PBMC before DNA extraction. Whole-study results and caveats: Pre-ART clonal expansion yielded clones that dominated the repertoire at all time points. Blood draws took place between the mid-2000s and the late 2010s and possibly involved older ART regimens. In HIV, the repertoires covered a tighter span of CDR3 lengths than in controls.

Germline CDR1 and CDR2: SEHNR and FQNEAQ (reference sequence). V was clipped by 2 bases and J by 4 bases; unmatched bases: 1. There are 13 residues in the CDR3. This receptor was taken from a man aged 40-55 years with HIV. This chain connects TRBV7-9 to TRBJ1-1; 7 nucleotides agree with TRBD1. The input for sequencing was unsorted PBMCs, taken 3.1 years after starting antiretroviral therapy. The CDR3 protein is CASSLQGVTEAFF. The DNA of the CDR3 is TGTGCCAGCAGCTTACAGGGGGTCACTGAAGCTTTCTTT.